Listed below are T cell receptor beta chains from one sample, sequenced in a study of CD8 T cells in ankylosing spondylitis. TCRdb re-called the 5' RACE reads with MiXCR, one entry per CDR3 protein. The data show roughly 490,000 distinct CDR3 sequences, about 5.2% seen once. Sequencing used blood, either unsorted or a sorted T cell fraction (not recorded which). Every receptor here comes from a male donor with ankylosing spondylitis. CDR3s include the opening cysteine and the closing phenylalanine or tryptophan. Each record gives: J gene, V gene, D gene, clone size, CDR3 protein, CDR3 DNA. D genes are given only for firm matches. The size field is filled for only some rows; it gives once, few, many or a size class.

TRBJ2-3,TRBV20-1,TRBD1,many,CSAPTPGQGATDTQYF,TGCAGTGCTCCTACGCCGGGACAGGGGGCCACAGATACGCAGTATTTT
TRBJ1-5,TRBV10-3,NA,many,CAISESGVLGPQHF,TGTGCCATCAGTGAGTCGGGGGTCTTGGGGCCCCAGCATTTT
TRBJ2-1,TRBV15,NA,NA,CATSTRVSGVNEQFF,TGTGCCACCAGCACACGGGTTAGCGGAGTTAATGAGCAGTTCTTC
TRBJ1-5,TRBV5-1,TRBD1,many,CASSSTGVSNQPQHF,TGCGCCAGCAGCTCCACAGGGGTCAGCAATCAGCCCCAGCATTTT
TRBJ2-3,TRBV5-1,NA,many,CASSPGGRTDTQYF,TGCGCCAGCAGCCCCGGGGGTCGCACAGATACGCAGTATTTT
TRBJ1-1,TRBV4-3,NA,many,CASSQESDRRGTEAFF,TGCGCCAGCAGCCAAGAGTCAGACCGACGGGGCACTGAAGCTTTCTTT
TRBJ1-5,TRBV3-1,NA,many,CASSQGRLNQPQHF,TGTGCCAGCAGCCAAGGCAGGCTTAATCAGCCCCAGCATTTT
TRBJ2-7,TRBV12-3/TRBV12-4,TRBD1,NA,CASSSASGTGADEQYF,TGTGCCAGCAGCTCAGCGTCCGGGACAGGGGCCGACGAGCAGTACTTC
TRBJ2-5,TRBV6-2/TRBV6-3,NA,NA,CASGRGRETQYF,TGTGCCTCGGGCAGGGGTCGTGAGACCCAGTACTTC
TRBJ1-3,TRBV5-5,NA,many,CASSFRGGLYSGNTIYF,TGTGCCAGCAGCTTTAGGGGGGGTCTTTACTCTGGAAACACCATATATTTT
TRBJ2-1,TRBV20-1,NA,many,CSAIDPGRGRSYNEQFF,TGCAGTGCTATAGACCCGGGCAGGGGCCGATCCTACAATGAGCAGTTCTTC
TRBJ1-2,TRBV28,TRBD1,many,CASSQDRARANYGYTF,TGTGCCAGCAGCCAGGACAGGGCCCGAGCTAACTATGGCTACACCTTC
TRBJ1-3,TRBV10-2,NA,many,CASSWDSGNTIYF,TGCGCCAGCAGTTGGGACTCTGGAAACACCATATATTTT
TRBJ1-1,TRBV5-1,NA,many,CASSLYGENTEAFF,TGCGCCAGCAGCTTGTATGGAGAGAACACTGAAGCTTTCTTT
TRBJ2-5,TRBV18,NA,many,CASSPVQGPWETQYF,TGTGCCAGCTCACCAGTCCAGGGGCCATGGGAGACCCAGTACTTC
TRBJ2-1,TRBV10-2,TRBD2,many,CASNLAGGRYNEQFF,TGCGCCAGCAACCTAGCGGGAGGCCGCTACAATGAGCAGTTCTTC
TRBJ1-2,TRBV21-1,NA,NA,CASSASFGTYGYTF,TGTGCCAGCAGCGCCTCGTTCGGGACCTATGGCTACACCTTC
TRBJ2-5,TRBV29-1,NA,many,CSVEQETQYF,TGCAGCGTTGAGCAAGAGACCCAGTACTTC
TRBJ2-7,TRBV20-1,TRBD1,many,CSAPGQYTYEQYF,TGCAGTGCCCCGGGACAGTATACCTACGAGCAGTACTTC
TRBJ2-3,TRBV5-1,TRBD2,many,CASSRTGREGQGTQYF,TGCGCCAGCAGCCGGACGGGTAGGGAGGGCCAAGGTACGCAGTATTTT
TRBJ2-1,TRBV7-9,TRBD2,many,CASSSLGLAENNEQFF,TGTGCCAGCAGCTCGTTGGGACTAGCGGAGAACAATGAGCAGTTCTTC
TRBJ2-7,TRBV15,NA,many,CATSRDPNRVGEQYF,TGTGCCACCAGCAGAGACCCCAACAGGGTGGGCGAGCAGTACTTC
TRBJ2-7,TRBV27,TRBD2,many,CATAAGVSYEQYF,TGTGCCACCGCCGCGGGAGTGTCATACGAGCAGTACTTC
TRBJ1-3,TRBV6-5,NA,many,CASSYSGPMSSGNTIYF,TGTGCCAGCAGTTACTCTGGACCCATGAGCTCTGGAAACACCATATATTTT
TRBJ2-2,TRBV5-1,NA,many,CASSSHLGDPNTGELFF,TGCGCCAGCAGCTCCCATTTGGGAGACCCGAACACCGGGGAGCTGTTTTTT
TRBJ2-7,TRBV4-3,NA,few,CASSRRLVGPYEQYF,TGCGCCAGCAGCCGAAGACTAGTGGGTCCCTACGAGCAGTACTTC
TRBJ2-1,TRBV12-3/TRBV12-4,NA,many,CASSLARTPGGHEQFF,TGTGCCAGCAGTTTAGCGCGTACTCCCGGAGGCCATGAGCAGTTCTTC
TRBJ2-7,TRBV20-1,NA,many,CSARALGTPYEQYF,TGCAGTGCTAGAGCATTGGGGACACCATACGAGCAGTACTTC
TRBJ2-5,TRBV7-3,TRBD2,NA,CASSSDGGAKTQYF,TGTGCCAGCAGCTCTGACGGGGGGGCGAAGACCCAGTACTTC
TRBJ1-2,TRBV5-1,TRBD1,many,CASGFGQGRGGYTF,TGCGCCAGCGGGTTTGGACAGGGTAGAGGAGGCTACACCTTC
TRBJ2-1,TRBV27,TRBD2,NA,CASTLLAGVYNEQFF,TGTGCCAGCACCTTATTAGCGGGAGTCTACAATGAGCAGTTCTTC
TRBJ1-5,TRBV5-1,NA,many,CASSLGPGEGQPQHF,TGCGCCAGCAGCTTGGGTCCAGGGGAGGGTCAGCCCCAGCATTTT
TRBJ1-6,TRBV7-2,TRBD1,many,CASSRTGINSPLHF,TGTGCCAGCAGCCGGACAGGGATTAATTCACCCCTCCACTTT
TRBJ1-4,TRBV6-1,NA,many,CASSPDGEGDNEKLFF,TGTGCCAGCAGTCCGGACGGAGAGGGAGATAATGAAAAACTGTTTTTT
TRBJ2-7,TRBV6-5,NA,many,CASSSTKTYEQYF,TGTGCCAGCAGTTCCACAAAAACCTACGAGCAGTACTTC
TRBJ2-3,TRBV7-2,NA,many,CASSLVGGGQGDTQYF,TGTGCCAGCAGCTTAGTAGGGGGGGGGCAGGGAGATACGCAGTATTTT
TRBJ1-1,TRBV24-1,NA,many,CATSDSHLLNTEAFF,TGTGCCACCAGTGACAGCCACCTTCTGAACACTGAAGCTTTCTTT
TRBJ1-5,TRBV6-1,NA,many,CASRPGQSDQPQHF,TGTGCCAGCAGGCCTGGACAGTCTGATCAGCCCCAGCATTTT
TRBJ1-1,TRBV7-9,NA,many,CASRRPGFGTEAFF,TGTGCCAGCAGAAGACCAGGGTTTGGCACTGAAGCTTTCTTT
TRBJ1-2,TRBV28,NA,many,CASSLLRQGKGYTF,TGTGCCAGCAGTTTATTAAGGCAGGGGAAGGGCTACACCTTC
TRBJ2-5,TRBV12-3/TRBV12-4,NA,many,CASSNAAEETQYF,TGTGCCAGCAGTAATGCGGCGGAAGAGACCCAGTACTTC
TRBJ1-6,TRBV20-1,NA,many,CSAAGHSLHF,TGCAGTGCCGCCGGACATAGCCTCCACTTT
TRBJ1-2,TRBV27,NA,many,CASSPRAGRDYGYTF,TGTGCCAGCAGTCCCCGGGCAGGGCGCGACTATGGCTACACCTTC
TRBJ1-1,TRBV5-1,NA,many,CASSTAGSRTEAFF,TGCGCCAGCAGCACAGCCGGGTCCCGCACTGAAGCTTTCTTT
TRBJ2-5,TRBV12-3/TRBV12-4,NA,few,CASAFPRPETQYF,TGTGCCAGCGCCTTCCCCCGGCCGGAGACCCAGTACTTC
TRBJ2-5,TRBV7-8,NA,many,CASSSRGEETQYF,TGTGCCAGCAGCTCGAGAGGGGAGGAGACCCAGTACTTC
TRBJ1-5,TRBV10-3,NA,many,CAISESGRRGNQPQHF,TGTGCCATCAGTGAGTCAGGGAGAAGGGGCAATCAGCCCCAGCATTTT
TRBJ1-6,TRBV20-1,TRBD1,many,CSATDRERSYNSPLHF,TGCAGTGCTACGGACAGGGAGCGCTCCTATAATTCACCCCTCCACTTT